This T cell receptor beta chain emerged from a study of T cell responses to AZD1222 COVID-19 vaccine. This clone was observed a handful of times. Its target is not known. Here immunoSEQ multiplex PCR was the method, and the copy in TCRdb shows in-frame clones only, minus some. The sample lists more than 120,000 clones; 75% to 90% were seen once. Recipients boosted at about 4 weeks or about 12 weeks are pooled. The study's findings and limits: In all cases, repertoires were sampled only after the peak T cell response. Females made up more of the donors, who were largely white British, and clonal diversity may have come out too low.

The sequence was collected from an adult who received the AZD1222 COVID-19 vaccine. This material consisted of peripheral blood, taken 28 days after the second AZD1222 dose.

The CDR3 sequence is CASSLAGGTVGNYGYTF. As DNA, the CDR3 is TGTGCCAGCAGCTTGGCGGGGGGTACTGTAGGGAACTATGGCTACACCTTC. The chain uses TRBV5-6 and TRBJ1-2; TRBD1 is a possible D gene (5 bases). This CDR3 region has 17 residues. Per germline, CDR1 SGHDT and CDR2 YYEEEE. V dropped 0 bases and J dropped 2 bases, with 17 bases sitting between them.